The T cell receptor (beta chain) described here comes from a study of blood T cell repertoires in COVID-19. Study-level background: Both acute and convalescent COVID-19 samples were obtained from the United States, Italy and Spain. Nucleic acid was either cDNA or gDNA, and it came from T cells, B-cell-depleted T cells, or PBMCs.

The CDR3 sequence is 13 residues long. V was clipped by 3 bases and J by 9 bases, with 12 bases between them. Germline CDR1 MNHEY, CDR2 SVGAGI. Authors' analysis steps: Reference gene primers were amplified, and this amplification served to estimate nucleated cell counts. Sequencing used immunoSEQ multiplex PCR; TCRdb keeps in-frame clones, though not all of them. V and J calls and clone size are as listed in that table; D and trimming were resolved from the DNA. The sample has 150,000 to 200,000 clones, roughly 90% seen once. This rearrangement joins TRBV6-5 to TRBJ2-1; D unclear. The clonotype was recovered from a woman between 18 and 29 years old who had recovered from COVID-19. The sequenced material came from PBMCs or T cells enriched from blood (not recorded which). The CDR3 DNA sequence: TGTGCCAGCAGTTATCAAGTACTCGGTGAGCAGTTCTTC. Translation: CASSYQVLGEQFF.